The clone carrying this TCR beta chain was seen a few times. Its specificity is unknown. This sample stems from a study of blood T cells in healthy people across ages. Findings of the study overall: Considered underestimates were the diversity estimates obtained from one million T cells.

Ranging in age from about 6 to 95, the donors were healthy Caucasian individuals from Russia. CDR1 and CDR2 from the germline V gene are SGHVS and FQNEAQ. V gave up 0 bases and J gave up 4 bases; unmatched junction bases: 9. The CDR3 runs 17 residues. Combining a sample-barcoded 5' primer with a J-beta primer mix, a second PCR ran for about 7 to 11 cycles. A single record per CDR3 protein comes from TCRdb applying MiXCR to the 5' RACE reads. This table holds 900,000 to 950,000 distinct CDR3 sequences, under 35% found once. The data also belong to a second study, concerning T cells of mothers and their children. According to that study: Reverse transcription into cDNA received all extracted RNA, at approximately 1.4 ug per 15 ul. Using the M1S primer, the second PCR added sample barcodes along with 2-4 random nucleotides.

The sequencing sample was made of blood. This sequence joins TRBV7-8 and TRBJ1-1; 9 bases map to TRBD1. This TCR was recovered from a woman aged 40 to 50 in good health. CDR3 nucleotide sequence: TGTGCCAGCAGCTTAGCGGGGAGACAGGGGGGCAGCACTGAAGCTTTCTTT. Its translation: CASSLAGRQGGSTEAFF.